The 4 T cell receptor beta chains given below trace back to one sample, sequenced in a study of CD8 T cells in Susac syndrome. RNA was extracted with the RNeasy kit, and a quantity of roughly 0.5 to 1 ug was reverse transcribed using random hexamers. TCRdb redid the calling of the immunoSEQ multiplex PCR reads with MiXCR, one entry per CDR3 protein. The table has under 200,000 distinct CDR3 sequences, 92% seen once. Sequencing was performed on CD4+ T cells from PBMCs. The receptors derive from a human donor in good health.

The chain joins TRBV12-3 or TRBV12-4 to TRBJ2-2; 7 bases match TRBD2. The trim removed 6 bases at V and 5 bases at J, leaving 9 bases unmatched. There are 15 residues in the CDR3. This chain's CDR3 is CASSTGRHGTGELFF. As DNA, the CDR3 is TGTGCCAGCAGCACCGGGAGGCATGGTACCGGGGAGCTGTTTTTT.

CDR3 DNA sequence: TGCAGTGCTAGAGATTGGGGGTACGGGTCCTACGAGCAGTACTTC. This codes for CSARDWGYGSYEQYF. This sequence joins TRBV20-1 and TRBJ2-7, with D perhaps given as TRBD1 or TRBD2 (5 bases each). Trimming pared 0 bases from V and 1 base from J, leaving 13 bases between. Germline V gene data show CDR1 as DFQATT and CDR2 as SNEGSKA (reference sequence). The CDR3 contains 15 residues.

The J gene is TRBJ1-2, the V gene TRBV3-1; D might be TRBD1 (6 bases). This CDR3 contains 11 residues. CDR1 is LGHDT and CDR2 is YNNKEL in the germline V gene (reference sequence). V was clipped by 4 bases and J by 14 bases, with 14 bases between them. The CDR3 DNA reads TGTGCCAGCAGCCTCCACAGGGATCAGACCTTC. This encodes CASSLHRDQTF.

The J gene is TRBJ2-3, the V gene TRBV10-3; the D gene is possibly TRBD1 (6 bases). Germline CDR1 and CDR2: ENHRY and SYGVKD. The CDR3 extends over 15 amino acids. V shed 5 bases and J shed 2 bases, with 14 bases lying between them. Here the CDR3 reads CAISPGQGVTDTQYF. CDR3 DNA sequence: TGTGCCATCAGTCCGGGACAAGGGGTCACAGATACGCAGTATTTT.